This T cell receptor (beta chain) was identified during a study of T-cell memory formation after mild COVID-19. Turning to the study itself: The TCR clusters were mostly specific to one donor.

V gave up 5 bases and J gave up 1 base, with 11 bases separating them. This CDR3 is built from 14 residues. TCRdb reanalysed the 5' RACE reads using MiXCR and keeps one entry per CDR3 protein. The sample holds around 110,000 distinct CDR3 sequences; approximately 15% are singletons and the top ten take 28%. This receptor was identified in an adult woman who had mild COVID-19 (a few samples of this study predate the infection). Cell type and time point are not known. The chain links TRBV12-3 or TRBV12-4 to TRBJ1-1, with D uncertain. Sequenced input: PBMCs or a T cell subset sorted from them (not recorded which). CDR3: CASSRWRTNTEAFF. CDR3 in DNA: TGTGCCAGCAGTAGGTGGCGGACGAACACTGAAGCTTTCTTT.